A single sample is the source of the 27 T cell receptor beta chains below, sequenced in a study of shared clonotypes between healthy human individuals. Using immunoSEQ multiplex PCR, the repertoire was profiled, and TCRdb retains in-frame clones only, with some absent. The table records 2 million to 3 million clones, approximately 93% of them present only once. Source material: naive CD4+ T cells from PBMCs. Subset in this sample: CD45RA+ positively selected. The receptor source for this set is a man between 18 and 35 years old in good health. Some clones in this sample may be carry-over from other donors' samples.

The V call is TRBV5-6, the J call TRBJ2-7; D perhaps matches TRBD1 (7 bases). The CDR3 totals 16 residues. Trimming took 6 bases from V and 3 from J, leaving 22 bases between them. Germline lookup yields CDR1 SGHDT and CDR2 YYEEEE. The CDR3 reads CASTRAGRGESYEQYF. CDR3 nucleotide sequence: TGTGCCAGCACCCGGGCGGGCAGGGGGGAAAGCTACGAGCAGTACTTC.

The J gene is TRBJ2-2, the V gene TRBV18; D is unresolved. The CDR3 sequence is 14 residues long. The V gene lost 2 bases and the J gene lost 7 bases, with 11 bases spanning the gap. CDR1 KGHSH and CDR2 LQKENI come from the germline V gene. This CDR3 is CASSPFQDGGELFF. For the CDR3, the DNA is TGTGCCAGCTCACCATTTCAGGATGGCGGGGAGCTGTTTTTT.

This clone was seen more than once but under ten times. The gene calls are TRBV12-5 and TRBJ1-1, with D unclear. CDR1 and CDR2 (germline): LGHNT, FRNRAP. The CDR3 extends over 12 amino acids. V was trimmed by 4 bases and J by 3 bases, leaving 6 bases between them. DNA for the CDR3: TGTGCTAGTGGTTGGGGTTACACTGAAGCTTTCTTT. Translated: CASGWGYTEAFF.

The J gene is TRBJ2-7, the V gene TRBV2, with 7 bases lining up with TRBD1. With 5 bases clipped from V and 3 bases from J, the junction kept 4 bases outside the gene matches. The CDR3 contains 13 residues. Germline CDR1 is SNHLY and CDR2 is FYNNEI. CDR3 sequence reads: CASSSGQHYEQYF. In nucleotides, the CDR3 is TGTGCCAGCAGTTCGGGACAGCACTACGAGCAGTACTTC.

The V call is TRBV28, the J call TRBJ2-7, with TRBD1 as a possible D gene (6 bases). V was clipped by 6 bases and J by 5 bases, with 23 bases between them. CDR3 size: 16 residues. The germline V gene encodes CDR1 MDHEN and CDR2 SYDVKM. The CDR3 is CASRPGASRGTHEQYF. The CDR3 DNA reads TGTGCCAGCAGACCAGGGGCCAGCAGGGGTACCCACGAGCAGTACTTC.

The gene calls are TRBV14 and TRBJ2-1; 11 bases line up with TRBD2. After removal of 4 bases from V and 6 bases from J, the junction contained 8 bases not matched to a gene. This CDR3 has 16 amino acids. Germline-derived CDR1 and CDR2 are SGHDN and FVKESK. The CDR3 DNA follows: TGTGCCAGCAGCCGATTACTAGCGGGAGTATCCAATGAGCAGTTCTTC. Translation: CASSRLLAGVSNEQFF. Looking up the rest from reference TRBV14 and TRBJ2-1 gives the full variable domain: EAGVTQFPSHSVIEKGQTVTLRCDPISGHDNLYWYRRVMGKEIKFLLHFVKESKQDESGMPNNRFLAERTGGTYSTLKVQPAELEDSGVYFCASSRLLAGVSNEQFFGPGTRLTVL.

The gene calls are TRBV6-1 and TRBJ2-3; D unresolved. CDR1 and CDR2 (germline): MNHNS, SASEGT. The V and J ends lost 0 bases and 3 bases respectively, with 7 bases between them. This CDR3 is built from 14 residues. The CDR3 sequence is CASSEALKTDTQYF. The CDR3 DNA reads as TGTGCCAGCAGTGAAGCGCTGAAAACAGATACGCAGTATTTT.

The chain combines TRBV5-1 with TRBJ1-1, with a possible D match to TRBD1 (5 bases). V shed 4 bases and J shed 4 bases, with 20 bases lying between them. Germline V lookup: CDR1 SGHRS, CDR2 YFSETQ. CDR3 length equals 16 residues. In DNA, the CDR3 is TGCGCCAGCAGCCCTGGTGGGGGGGATAGCGGCACTGAAGCTTTCTTT. Translating gives CASSPGGGDSGTEAFF.

On this clone: One junction end disagrees with the germline gene, perhaps due to a read error. The same CDR3 also results from other DNA sequences found in this sample. V usage is TRBV28 and J usage is TRBJ2-5; 9 nucleotides agree with TRBD2. The germline V gene has CDR1 MDHEN and CDR2 SYDVKM. The CDR3 is made up of 15 amino acids. The CDR3 sequence is CASSLLAGAGETQYF. As DNA, the CDR3 is TGTGCCAGCAGCTTATTAGCGGGAGCCGGAGAGACCCAGTACTTC.

The chain combines TRBV4-1 with TRBJ2-7; D possibly corresponds to TRBD2 (6 bases). The CDR3 extends over 16 amino acids. V lost 7 bases, J lost 2 bases, and 21 bases lay in between. Germline-derived CDR1 and CDR2 are MGHRA and YSYEKL. The CDR3 is CASTKTVVADTYEQYF. The CDR3 nucleotides are TGCGCCAGCACCAAGACGGTGGTAGCGGATACCTACGAGCAGTACTTC.

CDR3 sequence: CASSPLLDGMNTEAFF. DNA for the CDR3: TGTGCCAGCTCACCTTTACTTGACGGAATGAACACTGAAGCTTTCTTT. The chain links TRBV18 to TRBJ1-1; D remains ambiguous. Germline V gene data show CDR1 as KGHSH and CDR2 as LQKENI. The CDR3 runs 16 residues. Trimming stripped 3 bases from V and 0 bases from J, with 14 bases between. The full variable domain, its missing parts supplied by reference TRBV18 and TRBJ1-1, is NAGVMQNPRHLVRRRGQEARLRCSPMKGHSHVYWYRQLPEEGLKFMVYLQKENIIDESGMPKERFSAEFPKEGPSILRIQQVVRGDSAAYFCASSPLLDGMNTEAFFGQGTRLTVV.

The chain uses TRBV29-1 and TRBJ2-7; 12 bases agree with TRBD2. V shed 4 bases and J 6 bases; nucleotides not matched to a gene: 16. This CDR3 comprises 17 residues. CDR1 and CDR2 from the germline V gene are SQVTM and ANQGSEA. CDR3 loop: CSVGGGLAGWEAGEQYF. The CDR3 bases are TGCAGCGTTGGGGGAGGACTAGCGGGATGGGAGGCTGGCGAGCAGTACTTC.

This clone was recorded only once. V gene TRBV21-1 combines with J gene TRBJ1-5. TRBV21-1 is designated a pseudogene. The CDR3 is 16 amino acids. Here the CDR3 DNA reads TGTGCCAGGGATGCGACGGAAAGCGAGGGCAATCAGCCCCAGCATTTT. Residues: CARDATESEGNQPQHF.

This clone was detected once. The J gene is TRBJ1-1, the V gene TRBV6-1; no clear D. CDR1 MNHNS and CDR2 SASEGT come from the germline V gene. V dropped 2 bases and J dropped 4 bases, with 14 bases sitting between them. This CDR3 has 15 residues. The CDR3 sequence: CASSESDRSGTEAFF. The CDR3 DNA follows: TGTGCCAGCAGTGAATCGGATAGGTCGGGCACTGAAGCTTTCTTT.

The rearrangement links TRBV7-2 to TRBJ2-7; the match to TRBD2 covers 10 bases. V was clipped by 0 bases and J by 3 bases; unmatched bases: 2. This CDR3 has 15 amino acids. CDR1 and CDR2 from the germline V gene are SGHTA and FQGNSA. CDR3 DNA sequence: TGTGCCAGCAGCTTAGCACTAGCGGGGCACTACGAGCAGTACTTC. This sequence encodes CASSLALAGHYEQYF.

J is TRBJ2-1 and V is TRBV7-2, with 10 bases that match TRBD2. This CDR3 has 13 residues. V lost 4 bases to trimming and J lost 8 bases; unmatched junction nucleotides: 2. Germline values: CDR1 SGHTA, CDR2 FQGNSA. The CDR3 here is CASSSSGSYEQFF. CDR3 DNA sequence: TGTGCCAGCAGCTCTAGCGGGAGTTATGAGCAGTTCTTC.

This clone was detected once. The chain carries TRBV7-3 and TRBJ2-3; D may be TRBD2 (6 bases). CDR3 length equals 16 residues. V gave up 1 base and J gave up 3 bases, with 14 bases separating them. Germline CDR1 SGHTA, CDR2 FQGTGA. The CDR3 sequence is CASSLMGLASTDTQYF. The DNA of the CDR3 is TGTGCCAGCAGCTTAATGGGTCTAGCGTCAACAGATACGCAGTATTTT.

The V call is TRBV7-2, the J call TRBJ1-2; 9 nucleotides agree with TRBD1. Unmatched junction bases numbered 9, after V lost 5 bases and J lost 5 bases. Germline CDR1 is SGHTA and CDR2 is FQGNSA. There are 15 residues in the CDR3. CDR3 in DNA: TGTGCCAGCAGCCCTCCGGGACAGGGCCCATATGGCTACACCTTC. It encodes CASSPPGQGPYGYTF.

This clone appeared a few times. The chain employs TRBV30 and TRBJ1-2; possibly TRBD1 for D (6 bases). From germline, CDR1 is GTSNPN and CDR2 SVGIG (reference sequence). Trimming cost V 2 bases and J 6 bases, with 13 bases left between them. The CDR3 spans 13 residues. CDR3 bases: TGTGCCTGGAGTCCCGGACAGTTCCATGGCTACACCTTC. Amino acids: CAWSPGQFHGYTF.

The rearrangement joins TRBV29-1 to TRBJ2-2; 9 bases are shared with TRBD2. This CDR3 contains 17 residues. Trimming at V came to 6 bases and at J to 1 base, leaving 12 bases not matched to a gene. The germline CDR1 and CDR2 sequences are SQVTM and ANQGSEA. CDR3 loop: CSVPGLAGGVNTGELFF. For the CDR3, the DNA is TGCAGCGTCCCGGGACTAGCCGGAGGGGTGAACACCGGGGAGCTGTTTTTT.

This sequence joins TRBV9 and TRBJ1-2, with D tentatively TRBD1 (6 bases). CDR3 length: 15 residues. Germline assignment: CDR1 SGDLS and CDR2 YYNGEE. With 3 bases removed from V and 3 bases from J, the gap between germline ends came to 15 bases. The DNA of the CDR3 is TGTGCCAGCAGCGGACAAGGGGGGGCTGACTATGGCTACACCTTC. It translates to CASSGQGGADYGYTF.

The chain is built from TRBV6-5 and TRBJ2-7; 7 bases fit TRBD1. The CDR3 loop spans 12 amino acids. Germline CDR1 MNHEY, CDR2 SVGAGI. V was pared by 10 bases and J by 1 base, with 4 bases of the junction left unmatched. DNA for the CDR3: TGTGCCACACGACAGGGATCCTACGAGCAGTACTTC. Its translation is CATRQGSYEQYF.

The sample holds one count of this clone. The same CDR3 arises from other DNA sequences in this sample as well. V and J are TRBV5-1 and TRBJ2-3; D remains unclear. CDR3 size: 14 residues. CDR1 SGHRS and CDR2 YFSETQ come from the germline V gene. V was clipped by 0 bases and J by 2 bases, with 7 bases between them. The CDR3, as DNA: TGCGCCAGCAGCTTGGCTGGGTCCACAGATACGCAGTATTTT. Its translation is CASSLAGSTDTQYF.

V is TRBV10-3 and J is TRBJ2-1, with D possibly TRBD2 on 6 matching bases. The CDR3 sequence is 14 residues long. Germline V lookup: CDR1 ENHRY, CDR2 SYGVKD. Trimming removed 0 bases from V and 9 bases from J, with 12 bases in between. The CDR3 DNA is TGTGCCATCAGTGAGTCAGGAGGGGACGGTGAGCAGTTCTTC. Its protein is CAISESGGDGEQFF.

The chain couples TRBV28 to TRBJ1-4; D remains ambiguous. Germline CDR1 MDHEN, CDR2 SYDVKM. CDR3 length: 15 residues. V shed 1 base and J shed 4 bases, with 10 bases lying between them. Here the CDR3 reads CASSLSRAGNEKLFF. The CDR3 DNA is TGTGCCAGCAGTTTATCCCGGGCGGGTAATGAAAAACTGTTTTTT.

The chain has TRBV6-5 and TRBJ1-5; D is uncertain. V lost 6 bases and J 3 bases, leaving 12 bases between the germline ends. The CDR3 is 14 amino acids. Per germline, CDR1 MNHEY and CDR2 SVGAGI. The CDR3 nucleotides read TGTGCCAGCAGCCGAGACGGTTTCAATCAGCCCCAGCATTTT. It encodes CASSRDGFNQPQHF.

This clone was found once. The CDR3 DNA is TGTGCCAGCAGTTTTTGGACAGGGAGGTCGGATGAAAAACTGTTTTTT. Protein: CASSFWTGRSDEKLFF. The chain is built from TRBV28 and TRBJ1-4; 8 bases map to TRBD1. Trimming at V came to 3 bases and at J to 6 bases, leaving 9 bases not matched to a gene. Per germline, CDR1 MDHEN and CDR2 SYDVKM. This CDR3 contains 16 residues.